The entry below gives a single T cell receptor (beta chain) sequence along with its context. Per the study methods: Researchers report that nucleated cell counts were estimated from reference gene primer amplification. Here immunoSEQ multiplex PCR was the method, and the copy in TCRdb shows in-frame clones only, minus some. From that table come the V and J calls and clone size; the DNA was used to work out D and trimming. This sample has 26,000 or so clones, with 92% found just once. The CDR3 covers 14 residues. CDR1 is MGHDK, CDR2 SYGVNS, per germline. V trimming: 3 bases; J trimming: 4 bases; junction bases outside the gene matches: 2. This sample stems from a study of blood T cell repertoires in COVID-19. Study details: Sites across the United States, Italy and Spain contributed samples from acute and convalescent COVID-19.

The chain is built from TRBV25-1 and TRBJ1-2; 10 positions agree with TRBD1. Sequenced material: peripheral blood. The sequence came from a human donor in a cohort sampled during active COVID-19. The CDR3 reads CASSEGDRGYGYTF. CDR3 DNA: TGTGCCAGCAGTGAGGGGGACAGGGGCTATGGCTACACCTTC.